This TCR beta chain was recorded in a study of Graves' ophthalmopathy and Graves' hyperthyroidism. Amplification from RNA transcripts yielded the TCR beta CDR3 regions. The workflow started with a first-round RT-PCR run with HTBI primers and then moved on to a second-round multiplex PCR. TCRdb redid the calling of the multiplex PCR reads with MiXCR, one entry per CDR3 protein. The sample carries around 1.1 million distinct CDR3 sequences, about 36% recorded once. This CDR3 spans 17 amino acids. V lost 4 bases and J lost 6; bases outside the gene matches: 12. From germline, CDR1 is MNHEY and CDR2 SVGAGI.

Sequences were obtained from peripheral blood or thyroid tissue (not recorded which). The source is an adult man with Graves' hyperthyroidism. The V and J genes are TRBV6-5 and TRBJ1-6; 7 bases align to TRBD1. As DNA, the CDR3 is TGTGCCAGCAGTTCCTTTATTCCGGGACAGAGTAATTCACCCCTCCACTTT. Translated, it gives CASSSFIPGQSNSPLHF.